This is a list of T cell receptor beta chains from one sample in a study of T-cell memory formation after mild COVID-19. Each CDR3 protein gets one entry after TCRdb re-called the 5' RACE reads with MiXCR. Counted here are 200,000 to 300,000 distinct CDR3 sequences, about 16% occurring once; the ten biggest clones make up 2% to 2.5%. Sequencing was performed on PBMCs or a T cell subset sorted from them (not recorded which). These receptors were collected from an adult woman who had mild COVID-19 (a few samples of this study predate the infection). Cell type and time point are not known. Both conserved end residues are part of each CDR3. D genes are given only for firm matches. The size field is filled for only some rows; it gives once, few, many or a size class.

TRBD2	TRBV7-3	few	TRBJ2-3	CASSLSPSGGPDTQYF	TGTGCCAGCAGCTTATCGCCCAGCGGGGGGCCGGATACGCAGTATTTT
TRBD1	TRBV29-1	-	TRBJ2-4	CSVDGGGQGRNQYF	TGCAGCGTTGATGGAGGGGGACAGGGACGGAATCAGTACTTC
-	TRBV11-2	-	TRBJ1-2	CASSLDHKGGYTF	TGTGCCAGCAGCTTAGATCACAAGGGAGGCTACACCTTC
-	TRBV11-2	-	TRBJ1-1	CASSLDTRRAFF	TGTGCCAGCAGCTTAGATACTCGGAGAGCTTTCTTT
-	TRBV12-3/TRBV12-4	-	TRBJ2-3	CASKTNGGTDTQYF	TGTGCCAGCAAAACGAACGGGGGAACAGATACGCAGTATTTT
-	TRBV20-1	-	TRBJ2-7	CSASSQGYGYEQYF	TGCAGTGCTAGTTCTCAGGGTTACGGCTACGAGCAGTACTTC
TRBD1	TRBV10-3	few	TRBJ1-3	CAISEQGALGNTIYF	TGTGCCATCAGTGAACAGGGGGCTCTTGGAAACACCATATATTTT
-	TRBV5-4	-	TRBJ2-7	CASSLGLRTYEQYF	TGTGCCAGCAGCTTGGGTCTCAGAACCTACGAGCAGTACTTC
TRBD2	TRBV7-9	-	TRBJ2-1	CASSSPPSGLGF	TGTGCCAGCAGCTCACCTCCTAGCGGCCTTGGGTTC
-	TRBV20-1	few	TRBJ1-5	CSARLPGSNQPQHF	TGCAGTGCTAGACTCCCAGGGTCCAATCAGCCCCAGCATTTT
TRBD1	TRBV29-1	few	TRBJ2-7	CSVARDRVYEQYF	TGCAGCGTTGCCCGGGACAGGGTCTACGAGCAGTACTTC
-	TRBV6-5	-	TRBJ1-2	CASSPGMAGYGYAF	TGTGCCAGCAGCCCAGGGATGGCCGGCTATGGCTACGCCTTC
TRBD1	TRBV7-9	few	TRBJ1-2	CASSMPRVTGDGYTF	TGTGCCAGCAGCATGCCTCGAGTGACAGGGGATGGCTACACCTTC
-	TRBV4-2	-	TRBJ1-2	CASSQERGGGYTF	TGTGCCAGCAGCCAAGAACGGGGGGGCGGCTACACCTTC
TRBD1	TRBV6-6	few	TRBJ1-4	CASTPGGRNEKLFF	TGTGCCAGCACCCCAGGGGGCCGAAATGAAAAACTGTTTTTT
-	TRBV24-1	-	TRBJ1-2	CATSDSRVVYGYTF	TGTGCCACCAGTGATTCCAGGGTTGTCTATGGCTACACCTTC
TRBD2	TRBV7-2	few	TRBJ2-7	CASSLAWAGGREQYF	TGTGCCAGCAGCTTAGCTTGGGCGGGAGGGAGAGAGCAGTACTTC
-	TRBV3-1	few	TRBJ2-1	CASSQTDWHNEQFF	TGTGCCAGCAGCCAAACCGACTGGCACAATGAGCAGTTCTTC
-	TRBV6-1	few	TRBJ2-3	CASIRAALSTDTQYF	TGTGCCAGCATCCGAGCAGCGCTAAGCACAGATACGCAGTATTTT
-	TRBV30	few	TRBJ1-1	CAWSAASEAFF	TGTGCCTGGAGTGCCGCCAGTGAAGCTTTCTTT
-	TRBV30	few	TRBJ2-3	CAWSVRDTQYF	TGTGCCTGGAGTGTACGGGATACGCAGTATTTT
TRBD1	TRBV12-3/TRBV12-4	few	TRBJ1-5	CASSLGGGQGARQPQHF	TGTGCCAGCAGTTTAGGAGGGGGACAGGGGGCCAGACAGCCCCAGCATTTT
TRBD2	TRBV5-8	-	TRBJ2-5	CASSLEGTSHQETQYF	TGTGCCAGCAGCTTGGAGGGGACTAGCCATCAAGAGACCCAGTACTTC